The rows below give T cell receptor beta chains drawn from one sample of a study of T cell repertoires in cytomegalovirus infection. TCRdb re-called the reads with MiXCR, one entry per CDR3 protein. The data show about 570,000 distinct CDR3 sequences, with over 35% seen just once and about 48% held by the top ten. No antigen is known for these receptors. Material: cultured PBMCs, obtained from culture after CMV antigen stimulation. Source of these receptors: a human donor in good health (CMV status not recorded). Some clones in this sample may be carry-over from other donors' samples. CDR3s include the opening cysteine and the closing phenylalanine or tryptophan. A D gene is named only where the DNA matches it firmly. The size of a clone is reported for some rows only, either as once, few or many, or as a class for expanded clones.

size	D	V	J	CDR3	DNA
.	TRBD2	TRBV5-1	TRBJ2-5	CASNLGGGGPQETQYF	TGCGCCAGCAACCTAGGCGGGGGGGGACCTCAAGAGACCCAGTACTTC
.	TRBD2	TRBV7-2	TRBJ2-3	CASSLARTSGTNTQYF	TGTGCCAGCAGCTTAGCGCGCACTAGCGGCACGAATACGCAGTATTTT
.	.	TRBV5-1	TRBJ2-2	CASSLQGSDTGELFF	TGCGCCAGCAGCCTTCAGGGGTCGGACACCGGGGAGCTGTTTTTT
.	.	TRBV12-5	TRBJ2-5	CASGYAGQYQETQYF	TGTGCTAGTGGTTATGCGGGACAGTACCAAGAGACCCAGTACTTC
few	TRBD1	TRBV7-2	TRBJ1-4	CASSSGTGIVELFF	TGTGCCAGCAGCTCCGGGACAGGGATTGTGGAACTGTTTTTT
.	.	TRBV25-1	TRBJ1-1	CASSAGTRAFF	TGTGCCAGCAGTGCCGGGACAAGAGCTTTCTTT
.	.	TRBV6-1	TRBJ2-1	CASSPGWGYNEQFF	TGTGCCAGCAGTCCAGGGTGGGGGTACAATGAGCAGTTCTTC
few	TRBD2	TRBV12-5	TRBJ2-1	CASGSHPAGGSYNEQFF	TGTGCTAGTGGTTCCCACCCCGCGGGAGGGTCCTACAATGAGCAGTTCTTC
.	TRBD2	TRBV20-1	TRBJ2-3	CSARLAGAGDTQYF	TGCAGTGCTAGGCTAGCGGGGGCCGGCGATACGCAGTATTTT
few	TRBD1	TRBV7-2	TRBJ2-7	CASSGRQGAYEQYF	TGTGCCAGCAGTGGGAGACAGGGGGCCTACGAGCAGTACTTC
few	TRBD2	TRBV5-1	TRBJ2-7	CASSLKLAGGPYEQYF	TGCGCCAGCAGCTTAAAGCTAGCGGGGGGACCCTACGAGCAGTACTTC
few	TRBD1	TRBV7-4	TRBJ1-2	CASSSPGGDGYTF	TGTGCCAGCAGCTCCCCAGGGGGCGATGGCTACACCTTC
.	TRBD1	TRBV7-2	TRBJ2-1	CASSLDRGAKLYNEQFF	TGTGCCAGCAGCTTAGACAGGGGCGCAAAACTCTACAATGAGCAGTTCTTC
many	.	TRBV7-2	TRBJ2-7	CASSLSGSSYEQYF	TGTGCCAGCAGCTTAAGCGGTAGCTCCTACGAGCAGTACTTC
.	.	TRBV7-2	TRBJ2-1	CASIAAVYNEQFF	TGTGCCAGCATAGCGGCAGTGTACAATGAGCAGTTCTTC
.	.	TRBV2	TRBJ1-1	CASSDMVNTEAFF	TGTGCCAGCAGTGATATGGTGAACACTGAAGCTTTCTTT
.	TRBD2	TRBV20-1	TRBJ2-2	CSASGTSGRPTGELFF	TGCAGTGCATCCGGGACTAGCGGGAGACCCACCGGGGAGCTGTTTTTT
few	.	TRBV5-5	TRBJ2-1	CASSQAAASRNEQFF	TGTGCCAGCAGCCAGGCCGCTGCCTCTCGCAATGAGCAGTTCTTC
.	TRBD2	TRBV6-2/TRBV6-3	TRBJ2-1	CASQDPGLAGGNEQFF	TGTGCCAGCCAGGACCCAGGACTAGCGGGAGGAAATGAGCAGTTCTTC
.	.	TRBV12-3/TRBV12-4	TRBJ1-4	CASSLHRGGEKLFF	TGTGCCAGCAGTTTACATAGGGGAGGAGAAAAACTGTTTTTT
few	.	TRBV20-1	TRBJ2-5	CSARDLAGSSTVAQYF	TGCAGTGCTAGAGATCTAGCCGGAAGCAGTACGGTGGCCCAGTACTTC
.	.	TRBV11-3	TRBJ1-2	CASSLVFGYTF	TGTGCCAGCAGCTTAGTATTTGGCTACACCTTC
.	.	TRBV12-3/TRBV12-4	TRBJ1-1	CASSLGGSAEAFF	TGTGCCAGCAGTTTGGGAGGGTCCGCTGAAGCTTTCTTT
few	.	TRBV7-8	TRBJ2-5	CASSSGWGTQYF	TGTGCCAGCAGCTCCGGGTGGGGGACCCAGTACTTC
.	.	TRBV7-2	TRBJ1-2	CASSFRHNRLNYGYTF	TGTGCCAGCAGCTTTCGCCATAACAGACTGAACTATGGCTACACCTTC
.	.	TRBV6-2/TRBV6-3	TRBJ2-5	CASTPTGTGETQYF	TGTGCCAGCACTCCAACGGGAACGGGGGAGACCCAGTACTTC
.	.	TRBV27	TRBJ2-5	CASTNGGETQYF	TGTGCCAGCACTAACGGGGGCGAGACCCAGTACTTC
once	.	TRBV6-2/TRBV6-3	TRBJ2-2	CASSPPGTFNTGELFF	TGTGCCAGCAGTCCGCCCGGGACTTTTAACACCGGGGAGCTGTTTTTT
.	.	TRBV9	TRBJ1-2	CASSPWRGGYTF	TGTGCCAGCAGCCCCTGGCGTGGGGGCTACACCTTC
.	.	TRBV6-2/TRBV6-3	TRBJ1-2	CASSRTPESYGYTF	TGTGCCAGCAGTCGGACACCCGAGAGCTATGGCTACACCTTC
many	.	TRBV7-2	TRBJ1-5	CASSLGGLGQPQHF	TGTGCCAGCAGCTTAGGTGGACTGGGTCAGCCCCAGCATTTT
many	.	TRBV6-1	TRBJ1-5	CASSEESFGGGEGQPQHF	TGTGCCAGCAGTGAAGAAAGTTTCGGCGGGGGCGAGGGTCAGCCCCAGCATTTT
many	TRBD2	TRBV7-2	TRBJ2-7	CASSPRLIGLAKGSYEQYF	TGTGCCAGCAGTCCGCGCTTAATCGGACTAGCGAAGGGATCCTACGAGCAGTACTTC
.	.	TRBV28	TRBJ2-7	CASSSPQGEGYEQYF	TGTGCCAGCAGTTCTCCGCAGGGAGAGGGGTACGAGCAGTACTTC
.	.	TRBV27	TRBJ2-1	CATRLGWSPVNEQLF	TGTGCCACCAGATTGGGGTGGTCCCCGGTCAATGAGCAGTTGTTC
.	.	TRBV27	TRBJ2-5	CASSLSRRVRETQYF	TGTGCCAGCAGTTTATCTCGCAGGGTGCGTGAGACCCAGTACTTC
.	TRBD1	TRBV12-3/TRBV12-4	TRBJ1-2	CASSAWTGDGYTF	TGTGCCAGCAGCGCTTGGACAGGGGATGGCTACACCTTC
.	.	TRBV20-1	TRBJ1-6	CSARGRGSTLHF	TGCAGTGCTAGAGGAAGGGGTTCTACCCTCCACTTT
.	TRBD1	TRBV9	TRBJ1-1	CASSDRGPTEAFF	TGTGCCAGCAGCGACAGGGGACCCACTGAAGCTTTCTTT
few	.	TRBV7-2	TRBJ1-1	CASSLYRPNTEAFF	TGTGCCAGCAGCTTATACAGACCGAACACTGAAGCTTTCTTT
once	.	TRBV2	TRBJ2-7	CASNIGGAGYEQYF	TGTGCCAGCAATATAGGGGGGGCCGGCTACGAGCAGTACTTC
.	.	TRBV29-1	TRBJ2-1	CSVERDPGWTTEQFF	TGCAGCGTTGAAAGGGACCCAGGCTGGACTACTGAGCAGTTCTTC
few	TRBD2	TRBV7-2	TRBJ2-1	CASSLGASGRGEQFF	TGTGCCAGCAGCTTAGGGGCTAGCGGGAGAGGTGAGCAGTTCTTC
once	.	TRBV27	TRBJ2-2	CASSLSAGKVGELFF	TGTGCCAGCAGTTTATCGGCAGGGAAGGTCGGGGAGCTGTTTTTT
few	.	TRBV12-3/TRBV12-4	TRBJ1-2	CASSLWGRGYTF	TGTGCCAGCAGTTTATGGGGACGGGGCTACACCTTC